This T cell receptor beta chain was observed in a study of blood T cell repertoires in COVID-19. Across the whole study: PBMCs, B-cell-depleted T cells, or T cells were the source of the cDNA or gDNA that made up the material.

The Seattle patients joined while their infection was active and were tracked longitudinally afterward. The germline gives CDR1 MNHEY, CDR2 SVGAGI. The CDR3 is made up of 12 amino acids. Trimming removed 4 bases from V and 5 bases from J, with 8 bases in between. Original analysis: Nucleated cell number was recorded as an estimate derived from reference gene primer amplification. Here immunoSEQ multiplex PCR was the method, and the copy in TCRdb shows in-frame clones only, minus some. V, J and clone size were drawn from that table, and D and trimming were deduced from the DNA. The table lists about 480,000 clones, roughly 89% of them singletons.

Sequencing was done on a sample of peripheral blood. This sequence joins TRBV6-5 and TRBJ2-5; tentative D call: TRBD1 (5 bases). The TCR was taken from a man aged 18 to 29 with COVID-19, enrolled during active disease. CDR3 protein: CASSSGLETQYF. The CDR3, as DNA: TGTGCCAGCAGTTCAGGGTTGGAGACCCAGTACTTC.